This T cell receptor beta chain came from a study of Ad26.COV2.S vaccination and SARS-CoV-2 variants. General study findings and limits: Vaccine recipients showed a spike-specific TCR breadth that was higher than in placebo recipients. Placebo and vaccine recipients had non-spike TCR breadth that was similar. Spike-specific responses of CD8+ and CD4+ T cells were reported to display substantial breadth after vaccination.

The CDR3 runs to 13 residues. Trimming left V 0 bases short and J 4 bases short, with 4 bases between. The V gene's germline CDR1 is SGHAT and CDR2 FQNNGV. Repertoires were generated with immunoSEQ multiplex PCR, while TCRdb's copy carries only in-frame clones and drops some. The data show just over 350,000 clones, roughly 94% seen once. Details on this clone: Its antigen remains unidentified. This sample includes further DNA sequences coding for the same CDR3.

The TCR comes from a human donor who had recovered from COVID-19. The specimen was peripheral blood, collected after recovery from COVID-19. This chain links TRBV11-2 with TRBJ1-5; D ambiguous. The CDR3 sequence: CASSLDGNQPQHF. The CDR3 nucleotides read TGTGCCAGCAGCTTAGACGGGAATCAGCCCCAGCATTTT.